The 7 T cell receptor beta chains below come from one sample, sequenced in a study of T-cell reconstitution after alpha-beta-depleted transplantation in children. Their antigens remain unidentified. Unique molecular identifiers were incorporated during preparation of the TCRbeta library. TCRdb re-derived calls from the PCR reads in MiXCR, one entry per CDR3 protein. This table has some 300,000 distinct CDR3 sequences, almost 8% appearing once. Study observations and caveats: Newly produced T cells mostly accounted for T-cell counts and diversity one year post-transplant.

The source material was peripheral blood, sampled 360 days after TCRalphabeta/CD19-depleted stem cell transplant. The origin of the receptors is a female patient between 2 and 15 years old who had a stem cell transplant for Fanconi anemia, so the T cells may come from the graft donor.

This clonotype was seen repeatedly, ten times or more. This sequence joins TRBV20-1 and TRBJ2-5, with a possible D match to TRBD2 (5 bases). The CDR3 totals 12 residues. Trimming shortened V by 4 bases and J by 5 bases, and 11 bases separated the two germline ends. Germline loops: CDR1 DFQATT, CDR2 SNEGSKA (reference sequence). CDR3 residues: CSAILAGETQYF. The DNA of the CDR3 is TGCAGTGCTATTCTAGCTGGTGAGACCCAGTACTTC.

The chain joins TRBV18 to TRBJ1-1; tentatively, D is TRBD1 (5 bases). This CDR3 has 16 residues. V was trimmed by 3 bases and J by 1 base, leaving 15 bases between them. Germline V gives CDR1 KGHSH, CDR2 LQKENI. The CDR3: CASSPMGGGTNTEAFF. The CDR3 DNA reads as TGTGCCAGCTCACCTATGGGGGGAGGTACGAACACTGAAGCTTTCTTT.

In this sample, this clonotype turned up many times. DNA of the CDR3: TGCAGCGGAGCTCGGAGCTTAACCTACAATGAGCAGTTCTTC. Amino acid sequence: CSGARSLTYNEQFF. The chain couples TRBV29-1 to TRBJ2-1; no clear D. This CDR3 region has 14 residues. V lost 7 bases, J lost 2 bases, and 15 bases lay in between. CDR1 is SQVTM and CDR2 is ANQGSEA in the germline V gene.

This clonotype was observed at least ten times. The V call is TRBV14, the J call TRBJ1-1, with D possibly TRBD1 on 6 matching bases. Germline-derived CDR1 and CDR2 are SGHDN and FVKESK. Deletions cut 1 base from V and 2 bases from J, with 11 bases between. The CDR3 sequence is 15 residues long. The CDR3 here is CASSQGGGVNTEAFF. CDR3 bases: TGTGCCAGCAGCCAAGGAGGGGGGGTAAACACTGAAGCTTTCTTT.

V is TRBV5-1 and J is TRBJ1-2, with D unresolved. This CDR3 has 15 amino acids. V dropped 0 bases and J dropped 8 bases, with 17 bases sitting between them. In germline, CDR1 is SGHRS, CDR2 YFSETQ. DNA of the CDR3: TGCGCCAGCAGCTTGGAAGGCCCCCCTAGTGGGGGCTACACCTTC. It is translated as CASSLEGPPSGGYTF. Full variable domain (outside the CDR3, taken from reference TRBV5-1 and TRBJ1-2): KAGVTQTPRYLIKTRGQQVTLSCSPISGHRSVSWYQQTPGQGLQFLFEYFSETQRNKGNFPGRFSGRQFSNSRSEMNVSTLELGDSALYLCASSLEGPPSGGYTFGSGTRLTVV.

This clonotype was seen ten or more times. The chain links TRBV6-2 or TRBV6-3 to TRBJ2-7, with D tentatively TRBD1 (6 bases). CDR3 size: 21 residues. Trimming stripped 4 bases from V and 0 bases from J, with 31 bases between. The V gene's germline CDR1 is MNHEY and CDR2 SVGEGT. The CDR3 DNA reads TGTGCCAGCAGTTCCACCAACCCTTACACAACAACAGGGTCCAACTCCTACGAGCAGTACTTC. Translating gives CASSSTNPYTTTGSNSYEQYF.

This chain links TRBV7-9 with TRBJ1-1, with D unresolved. Germline lookup yields CDR1 SEHNR and CDR2 FQNEAQ (reference sequence). Trimming left V 4 bases short and J 4 bases short, with 10 bases between. The length of the CDR3 is 13 residues. The CDR3 region is CASSWRVGTEAFF. The CDR3 DNA reads TGTGCCAGCAGCTGGCGGGTAGGCACTGAAGCTTTCTTT.